The 23 T cell receptor beta chains below all came from one sample that was sequenced in a study of cytomegalovirus exposure and HLA in healthy donors. Measured with immunoSEQ multiplex PCR; TCRdb has only the in-frame clones, and not every one. Found here are around 160,000 clones, about 90% of them singletons; the top ten hold 3% to 3.5%. The sequenced sample consisted of PBMCs. The receptors originated from a woman aged 18-29 years in good health and CMV-seropositive.

CDR3 amino acids: CASSLGGARGKNIQYF. CDR3 DNA: TGTGCCAGCAGCCTGGGGGGGGCGCGGGGCAAAAACATTCAGTACTTC. V usage is TRBV7-2 and J usage is TRBJ2-4; D may be TRBD2 (7 bases). This CDR3 is built from 16 residues. CDR1 and CDR2 from the germline V gene are SGHTA and FQGNSA. Trimming stripped 5 bases from V and 3 bases from J, with 17 bases between.

The V call is TRBV19, the J call TRBJ1-1; 7 positions match TRBD1. CDR1 is LNHDA, CDR2 SQIVND, per germline (reference sequence). V lost 4 bases to trimming and J lost 3 bases; unmatched junction nucleotides: 8. This CDR3 comprises 15 residues. For the CDR3, the DNA is TGTGCCAGTAGTAAAAGGGGGCGCGTTGACACTGAAGCTTTCTTT. It yields the protein CASSKRGRVDTEAFF.

J is TRBJ1-3 and V is TRBV19; possibly TRBD1 for D (5 bases). Germline V gives CDR1 LNHDA, CDR2 SQIVND (reference sequence). The CDR3 spans 14 residues. V was clipped by 10 bases and J by 0 bases, with 13 bases between them. The CDR3 sequence: CATAGPFSGNTIYF. DNA for the CDR3: TGTGCCACCGCGGGACCCTTCTCTGGAAACACCATATATTTT.

This clone turned up a few times. V gene TRBV7-9 combines with J gene TRBJ1-6, with D tentatively TRBD1 (6 bases). Trimming left V 7 bases short and J 3 bases short, with 10 bases between. This CDR3 has 14 residues. CDR1 and CDR2 (germline): SEHNR, FQNEAQ (reference sequence). The CDR3 DNA sequence: TGTGCCAGCAACGGGGACATCTATAATTCACCCCTCCACTTT. This sequence encodes CASNGDIYNSPLHF.

The chain joins TRBV6-6 to TRBJ2-1; D is perhaps TRBD2 (5 bases). This CDR3 comprises 16 residues. V was cut by 2 bases and J by 10 bases, with 21 bases left in between. Germline-derived CDR1 and CDR2 are MNHNY and SVGAGI (reference sequence). As DNA, the CDR3 is TGTGCCAGCAGTTACGTCGCGGGCAGCCAAAAAGGCGAGCAGTTCTTC. Amino acid sequence: CASSYVAGSQKGEQFF.

V is TRBV4-1 and J is TRBJ1-1; weak D call: TRBD1 (6 bases). V was cut by 1 base and J by 1 base, with 13 bases left in between. Germline V gene sequence: CDR1 MGHRA, CDR2 YSYEKL. This CDR3 spans 16 amino acids. This CDR3 is CASSQGWGPRNTEAFF. CDR3 in DNA: TGCGCCAGCAGCCAAGGGTGGGGGCCCAGGAACACTGAAGCTTTCTTT.

The chain carries TRBV5-4 and TRBJ2-7; 15 positions match TRBD2. Germline CDR1 and CDR2: SGHNT and YYREEE (reference sequence). The CDR3 is 15 amino acids. The ends lost 4 bases at V and 6 bases at J; junction bases unmatched: 5. In DNA, the CDR3 is TGTGCCAGCAGCAAACAGGGACTAGCGGGAGGCGAGCAGTACTTC. Translation gives CASSKQGLAGGEQYF.

The chain couples TRBV27 to TRBJ2-7, with TRBD2 matching over 8 bases. The germline V gene encodes CDR1 MNHEY and CDR2 SMNVEV (reference sequence). The CDR3 is 17 amino acids. V gave up 0 bases and J gave up 2 bases; unmatched junction bases: 9. CDR3 in DNA: TGTGCCAGCAGTTTATCTAGCCCCAGCGGGAGTACCTACGAGCAGTACTTC. Encoded protein: CASSLSSPSGSTYEQYF.

Points on this clone: The sample has other DNA sequences that encode this CDR3 too. The J gene is TRBJ2-1, the V gene TRBV27, with D maybe TRBD2 (6 bases). The CDR3 runs 16 residues. In germline, CDR1 is MNHEY, CDR2 SMNVEV (reference sequence). V lost 0 bases to trimming and J lost 0 bases, with 9 bases between them. The CDR3 sequence is CASSLSSGISYNEQFF. The CDR3 bases are TGTGCCAGCAGTTTATCTAGCGGTATCTCCTACAATGAGCAGTTCTTC.

This clone has just a few counts. The chain has TRBV2 and TRBJ1-2; the D gene is possibly TRBD1 (5 bases). Trimming took off 7 bases at V and 1 base at J, with 13 bases between the two ends. The CDR3 has 14 residues. Looked up from germline, CDR1 is SNHLY and CDR2 is FYNNEI. CDR3 sequence: CASNKDSNNYGYTF. The CDR3 nucleotides are TGTGCCAGCAATAAAGACAGCAATAACTATGGCTACACCTTC.

The V call is TRBV27, the J call TRBJ2-4; D is unclear. The germline V gene has CDR1 MNHEY and CDR2 SMNVEV (reference sequence). The CDR3 totals 16 residues. The V and J ends lost 6 bases and 0 bases respectively, with 15 bases between them. CDR3 in amino acids: CASSYNILLAKNIQYF. CDR3 nucleotides: TGTGCCAGCAGCTACAACATACTACTAGCCAAAAACATTCAGTACTTC.

The rearrangement links TRBV4-1 to TRBJ2-1; D perhaps matches TRBD1 (6 bases). The CDR3 has 14 residues. Trimming cost V 3 bases and J 5 bases, with 11 bases left between them. Germline V gene data show CDR1 as MGHRA and CDR2 as YSYEKL. This CDR3 is CASSQAGTNNEQFF. CDR3 sequence (DNA): TGCGCCAGCAGCCAGGCCGGGACAAACAATGAGCAGTTCTTC.

J is TRBJ1-1 and V is TRBV7-9; D may be TRBD1 (6 bases). The CDR3 has 16 residues. Germline CDR1 SEHNR, CDR2 FQNEAQ (reference sequence). Trimming took off 5 bases at V and 3 bases at J, with 19 bases between the two ends. DNA for the CDR3: TGTGCCAGCAGCCGAAGCGACAGGCCGGGCGACACTGAAGCTTTCTTT. This sequence encodes CASSRSDRPGDTEAFF.

This clone was found once. The rearrangement links TRBV27 to TRBJ2-7; D may be TRBD1 (6 bases). Germline V CDR1 and CDR2: MNHEY, SMNVEV (reference sequence). The CDR3 loop spans 13 amino acids. V lost 2 bases to trimming and J lost 2 bases, with 7 bases between them. Here the CDR3 DNA reads TGTGCCAGCAGTTTAGAGGGGGCCTACGAGCAGTACTTC. Protein product: CASSLEGAYEQYF.

J is TRBJ2-7 and V is TRBV7-9; TRBD2 is a possible D gene (7 bases). The CDR3 loop spans 14 amino acids. Germline CDR1 and CDR2: SEHNR and FQNEAQ (reference sequence). Trimming removed 3 bases from V and 7 bases from J, with 16 bases in between. The CDR3 DNA reads as TGTGCCAGCAGCTTCGGGGGGCGCAGCCGGGAGCAGTACTTC. Residues: CASSFGGRSREQYF.

The J gene is TRBJ2-7, the V gene TRBV6-5; tentative D call: TRBD1 (6 bases). The CDR3 loop spans 11 amino acids. Germline CDR1 and CDR2: MNHEY and SVGAGI. V lost 7 bases and J 9 bases, leaving 13 bases between the germline ends. CDR3 in amino acids: CASTQQGGQYF. The CDR3, as DNA: TGTGCCAGCACCCAACAAGGGGGGCAGTACTTC.

The rearrangement joins TRBV5-1 to TRBJ2-1; weak D call: TRBD1 (6 bases). Germline V CDR1 and CDR2: SGHRS, YFSETQ. The CDR3 contains 15 residues. V gave up 0 bases and J gave up 5 bases, with 12 bases separating them. CDR3 in DNA: TGCGCCAGCAGCTTGGATACCAGGGGAAACAATGAGCAGTTCTTC. It codes for CASSLDTRGNNEQFF.

The chain combines TRBV9 with TRBJ2-2; no firm D call. This CDR3 region has 14 residues. V lost 1 base and J 4 bases, leaving 8 bases between the germline ends. CDR1 and CDR2 (germline): SGDLS, YYNGEE. CDR3 nucleotides: TGTGCCAGCAGCGTAATGGAGATCACCGGGGAGCTGTTTTTT. It specifies CASSVMEITGELFF.

The J gene is TRBJ2-1, the V gene TRBV27; 9 positions agree with TRBD1. Germline lookup yields CDR1 MNHEY and CDR2 SMNVEV (reference sequence). The CDR3 loop spans 14 amino acids. The trim removed 5 bases at V and 8 bases at J, leaving 7 bases unmatched. CDR3 loop: CASSTGTGYHEQFF. In nucleotides, the CDR3 is TGTGCCAGCAGTACCGGGACAGGGTACCATGAGCAGTTCTTC.

The rearrangement uses TRBV5-1 and TRBJ1-1, with D possibly TRBD1 on 6 matching bases. This CDR3 is built from 14 residues. CDR1 and CDR2 (germline): SGHRS, YFSETQ. V was clipped by 2 bases and J by 3 bases, with 11 bases between them. The CDR3 nucleotides read TGCGCCAGCAGCTTTAAACAGGGCGACACTGAAGCTTTCTTT. Translating it yields CASSFKQGDTEAFF.

The rearrangement links TRBV2 to TRBJ2-7; a possible D gene is TRBD2 (5 bases). The length of the CDR3 is 14 residues. The germline V gene encodes CDR1 SNHLY and CDR2 FYNNEI. The V end lost 2 bases, the J end lost 4 bases, and 12 bases lay between the germline ends. The CDR3 region has the DNA TGTGCCAGCAGTGAATCCGGGGTTTCATACGAGCAGTACTTC. This gives the protein CASSESGVSYEQYF.

This chain uses TRBV7-9 with TRBJ1-1, with D perhaps TRBD1 (6 bases). CDR1 is SEHNR, CDR2 FQNEAQ, per germline (reference sequence). The CDR3 loop spans 16 amino acids. The ends were cut back, 0 bases at V and 3 bases at J, with 14 bases in the middle. The CDR3 reads CASSLAEGEPDTEAFF. DNA for the CDR3: TGTGCCAGCAGCTTAGCCGAGGGGGAACCGGACACTGAAGCTTTCTTT.

The rearrangement uses TRBV5-1 and TRBJ1-1; D unclear. The CDR3 totals 13 residues. Germline CDR1 reads SGHRS; CDR2 reads YFSETQ. V dropped 4 bases and J dropped 1 base, with 8 bases sitting between them. CDR3 sequence reads: CASSQGGNTEAFF. As DNA, the CDR3 is TGCGCCAGCAGCCAAGGAGGGAACACTGAAGCTTTCTTT.